This T cell receptor beta chain was profiled in a study of technical replicates of blood from a handful of donors. TCRdb's table, derived via immunoSEQ multiplex PCR, lists solely in-frame clones and lacks some. The sample holds approximately 79,000 clones; over 90% are singletons and the top ten take roughly 0.24%. Per the germline V gene, CDR1 is MNHEY and CDR2 is SMNVEV (reference sequence). V trimming: 8 bases; J trimming: 7 bases; junction bases outside the gene matches: 5. The CDR3 loop spans 15 amino acids. The chain has TRBV27 and TRBJ2-1; TRBD2 aligns across 16 bases. The specimen sequenced was T cells isolated from PBMCs. This TCR was sampled from a human donor in good health. The DNA of the CDR3 is TGTGCCAGCGTGGGACTAGCGGGAGGGCTTAATGAGCAGTTCTTC. Residues: CASVGLAGGLNEQFF.